The 10 T cell receptor beta chains presented below share a single source sample, sequenced in a study of cytomegalovirus exposure and HLA in healthy donors. Researchers ran the PCR with 60 Vbeta and 13 Jbeta primers. The table came from immunoSEQ multiplex PCR; TCRdb's copy has only in-frame clones and leaves some out. The sample contains 100,000 to 150,000 clones, roughly 78% of which appear only once. Source material: PBMCs. These receptors originate from a man younger than 40 in good health and CMV-seronegative.

The chain is built from TRBV5-4 and TRBJ2-7; 8 bases match TRBD1. This CDR3 has 12 amino acids. The V and J ends lost 0 bases and 7 bases, in that order; junction bases with no gene match: 0. From germline, CDR1 is SGHNT and CDR2 YYREEE (reference sequence). The CDR3 DNA reads as TGTGCCAGCAGCTTGGGGGACAGGGAGCAGTACTTC. Residues: CASSLGDREQYF.

The chain links TRBV19 to TRBJ1-5; 7 bases map to TRBD1. Trimming took 6 bases from V and 4 from J; bases not matched to a gene: 9. The germline V gene encodes CDR1 LNHDA and CDR2 SQIVND (reference sequence). The CDR3 sequence is 15 residues long. The CDR3 protein is CASSRTGTRNQPQHF. The CDR3 DNA is TGTGCCAGTAGCCGGACAGGCACTCGGAATCAGCCCCAGCATTTT. Full variable domain (rest looked up from reference TRBV19 and TRBJ1-5): DGGITQSPKYLFRKEGQNVTLSCEQNLNHDAMYWYRQDPGQGLRLIYYSQIVNDFQKGDIAEGYSVSREKKESFPLTVTSAQKNPTAFYLCASSRTGTRNQPQHFGDGTRLSIL.

The chain carries TRBV27 and TRBJ2-1, with D maybe TRBD2 (6 bases). Germline V gene data show CDR1 as MNHEY and CDR2 as SMNVEV (reference sequence). Trimming cost V 5 bases and J 5 bases, with 10 bases left between them. The CDR3 runs to 13 residues. The CDR3 protein is CASSGGAHNEQFF. The CDR3 coding sequence is TGTGCCAGCAGTGGCGGGGCTCACAATGAGCAGTTCTTC.

The J gene is TRBJ2-5, the V gene TRBV4-1; D perhaps matches TRBD2 (5 bases). Trimming shortened V by 1 base and J by 5 bases, and 14 bases separated the two germline ends. The CDR3 is 15 amino acids. In germline, CDR1 is MGHRA, CDR2 YSYEKL. The CDR3 spells CASSQGTEGLETQYF. The CDR3 bases are TGCGCCAGCAGCCAAGGGACCGAGGGTCTTGAGACCCAGTACTTC.

By proportion, this clone is medium-sized. CDR3 sequence (DNA): TGCGCCAGCAGCTTAGTACAGGGGCTACGGGAGACCCAGTACTTC. Translation gives CASSLVQGLRETQYF. The chain carries TRBV5-1 and TRBJ2-5, with 7 bases matching TRBD1. The ends lost 2 bases at V and 5 bases at J; junction bases unmatched: 9. Germline CDR1 reads SGHRS; CDR2 reads YFSETQ. The CDR3 covers 15 residues.

The rearrangement joins TRBV10-3 to TRBJ2-1, with 10 bases aligning to TRBD1. Germline V gene lookup returns CDR1 ENHRY and CDR2 SYGVKD. The CDR3 contains 14 residues. Trimming took 4 bases from V and 7 from J; bases not matched to a gene: 4. CDR3 residues: CAISGQGAWNEQFF. DNA of the CDR3: TGTGCCATCAGTGGACAGGGGGCGTGGAATGAGCAGTTCTTC.

This chain uses TRBV6-5 with TRBJ2-3; 16 bases fit TRBD2. Trimming removed 5 bases from V and 4 bases from J; junction bases left unmatched: 0. The CDR3 totals 15 residues. CDR1 MNHEY and CDR2 SVGAGI come from the germline V gene. The CDR3 DNA sequence: TGTGCCAGCAGTGGGACTAGCGGGGGGGCAGATACGCAGTATTTT. Amino acids: CASSGTSGGADTQYF.

This clone was detected only a few times. The CDR3 nucleotides are TGTGCCAGCAGCGTAGCAATTATGGGGACAGTGAACACTGAAGCTTTCTTT. Translation gives CASSVAIMGTVNTEAFF. This chain joins TRBV9 and TRBJ1-1; 7 nucleotides line up with TRBD1. Losses at the gene ends were 0 bases for V and 0 bases for J; bases not matched to a gene: 8. Germline V gene sequence: CDR1 SGDLS, CDR2 YYNGEE. The CDR3 is 17 amino acids.

This chain connects TRBV5-1 to TRBJ2-7; 11 bases are shared with TRBD2. The germline V gene has CDR1 SGHRS and CDR2 YFSETQ. The CDR3 totals 17 residues. After removal of 0 bases from V and 2 bases from J, the junction contained 7 bases not matched to a gene. DNA for the CDR3: TGCGCCAGCAGCTTGGCTGAACTAGCGGGAGAGACCTACGAGCAGTACTTC. Translating it yields CASSLAELAGETYEQYF.

The gene calls are TRBV28 and TRBJ2-1, with unresolved D. V was clipped by 3 bases and J by 5 bases, with 8 bases between them. This CDR3 is 13 amino acids long. Germline-derived CDR1 and CDR2 are MDHEN and SYDVKM. CDR3: CASSFYRNNEQFF. CDR3 in DNA: TGTGCCAGCAGTTTCTACAGAAACAATGAGCAGTTCTTC.